This T cell receptor (beta chain) was found in a study of CD8+ T cells in alopecia areata. This clone turned up a few times. The CDR3 is 13 amino acids. Per the germline V gene, CDR1 is SGHDN and CDR2 is FVKESK. V lost 0 bases and J lost 6; bases outside the gene matches: 2. RNA, once extracted, was reverse transcribed into cDNA for use as the sequencing template. The method was immunoSEQ multiplex PCR; TCRdb's version includes in-frame clones alone and lacks a portion of them. The table records about 130,000 clones, around three fifths of them present only once. The sample in question was CD4+ T cells sorted from blood, obtained at week 0. This TCR was recovered from a human donor with alopecia areata. The chain employs TRBV14 and TRBJ2-7, with TRBD2 matching over 7 bases. The CDR3 nucleotides are TGTGCCAGCAGCCAAGAATGGGGGGGCGAGCAGTACTTC. It translates to CASSQEWGGEQYF.